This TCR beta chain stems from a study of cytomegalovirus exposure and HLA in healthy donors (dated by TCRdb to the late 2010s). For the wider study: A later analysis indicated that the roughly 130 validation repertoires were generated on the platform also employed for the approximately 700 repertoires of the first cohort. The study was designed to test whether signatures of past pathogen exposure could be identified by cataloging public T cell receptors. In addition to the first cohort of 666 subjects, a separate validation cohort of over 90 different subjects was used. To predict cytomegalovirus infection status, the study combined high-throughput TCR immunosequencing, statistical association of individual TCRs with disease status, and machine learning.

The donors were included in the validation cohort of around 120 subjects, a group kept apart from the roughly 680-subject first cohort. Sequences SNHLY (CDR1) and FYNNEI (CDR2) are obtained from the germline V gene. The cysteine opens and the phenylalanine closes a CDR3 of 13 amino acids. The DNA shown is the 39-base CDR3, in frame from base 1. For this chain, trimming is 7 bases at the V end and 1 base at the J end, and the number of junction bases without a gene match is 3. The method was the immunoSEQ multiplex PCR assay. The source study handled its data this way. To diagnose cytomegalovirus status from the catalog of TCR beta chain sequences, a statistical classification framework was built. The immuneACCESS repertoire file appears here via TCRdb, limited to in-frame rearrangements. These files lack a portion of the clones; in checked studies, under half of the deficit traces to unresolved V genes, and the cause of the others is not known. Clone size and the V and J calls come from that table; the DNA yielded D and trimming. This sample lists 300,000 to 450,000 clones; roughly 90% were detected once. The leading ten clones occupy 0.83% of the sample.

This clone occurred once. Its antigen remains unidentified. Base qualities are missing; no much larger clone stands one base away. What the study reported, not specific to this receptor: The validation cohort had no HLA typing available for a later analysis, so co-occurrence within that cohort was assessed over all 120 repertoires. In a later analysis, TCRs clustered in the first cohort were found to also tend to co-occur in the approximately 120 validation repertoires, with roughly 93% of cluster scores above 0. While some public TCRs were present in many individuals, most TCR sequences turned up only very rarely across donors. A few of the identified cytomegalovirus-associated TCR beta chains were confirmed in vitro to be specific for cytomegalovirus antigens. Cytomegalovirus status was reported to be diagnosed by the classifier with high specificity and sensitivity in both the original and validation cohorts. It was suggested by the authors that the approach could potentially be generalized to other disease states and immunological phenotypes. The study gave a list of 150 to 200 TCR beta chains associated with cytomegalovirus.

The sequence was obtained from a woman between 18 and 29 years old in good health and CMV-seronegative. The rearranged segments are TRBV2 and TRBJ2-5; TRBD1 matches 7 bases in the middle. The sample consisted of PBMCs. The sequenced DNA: TGTGCCAGCACCAGACAGGGCCAAGAGACCCAGTACTTC. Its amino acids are CASTRQGQETQYF.